The clone carrying this T cell receptor beta chain was observed a few times. The antigen is undetermined. TCRdb ran MiXCR on the 5' RACE reads and lists one entry per CDR3 protein. The sample has 400,000 to 650,000 distinct CDR3 sequences; just over 20% are singletons. These data originate in a study of T cells after yellow fever vaccination. Regarding the study as a whole: Although most clonotypes did not, a small share appeared in both CD4 and CD8 compartments.

Germline lookup yields CDR1 SQVTM and CDR2 ANQGSEA. Trimming cost V 7 bases and J 4 bases; bases outside gene matches: 5. This CDR3 contains 13 residues. Sequenced here: PBMCs, sampled roughly 20 days after the first yellow fever vaccination. The TCR was taken from a man between 18 and 29 years old who received the YFV17D yellow fever vaccine. The rearrangement uses TRBV29-1 and TRBJ2-2, with 8 bases fitting TRBD2. CDR3 nucleotides: TGCAGCGCCGACGGGGGGGGCACCGGGGAGCTGTTTTTT. Encoded protein: CSADGGGTGELFF.